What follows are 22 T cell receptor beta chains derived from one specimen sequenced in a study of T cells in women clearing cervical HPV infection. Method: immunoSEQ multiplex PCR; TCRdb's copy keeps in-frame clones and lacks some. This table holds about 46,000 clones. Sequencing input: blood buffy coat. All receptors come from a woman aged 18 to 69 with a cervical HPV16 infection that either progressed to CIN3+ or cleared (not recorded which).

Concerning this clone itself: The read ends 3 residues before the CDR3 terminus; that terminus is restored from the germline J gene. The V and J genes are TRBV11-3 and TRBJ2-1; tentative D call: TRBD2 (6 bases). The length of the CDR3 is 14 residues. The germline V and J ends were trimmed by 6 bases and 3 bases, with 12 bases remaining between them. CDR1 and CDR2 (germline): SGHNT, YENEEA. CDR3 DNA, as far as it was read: TGTGCCAGCAGAGGGGCTAGCGACTACAATGAG. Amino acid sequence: CASRGASDYNE. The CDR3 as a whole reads CASRGASDYNEQFF.

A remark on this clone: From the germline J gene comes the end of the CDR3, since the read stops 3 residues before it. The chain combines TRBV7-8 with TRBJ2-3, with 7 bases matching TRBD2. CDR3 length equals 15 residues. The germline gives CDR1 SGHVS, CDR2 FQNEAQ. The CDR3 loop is CASSASEGRAETQYF. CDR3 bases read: TGTGCCAGCAGCGCCTCAGAGGGGAGGGCGGAGACG.

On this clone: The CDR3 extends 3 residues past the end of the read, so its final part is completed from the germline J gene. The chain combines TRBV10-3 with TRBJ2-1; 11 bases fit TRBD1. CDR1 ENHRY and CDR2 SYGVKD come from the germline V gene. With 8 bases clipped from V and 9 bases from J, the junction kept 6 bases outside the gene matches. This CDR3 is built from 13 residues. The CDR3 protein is CAIGQGAISEQFF. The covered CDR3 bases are TGTGCCATCGGACAGGGGGCTATAAGTGAG.

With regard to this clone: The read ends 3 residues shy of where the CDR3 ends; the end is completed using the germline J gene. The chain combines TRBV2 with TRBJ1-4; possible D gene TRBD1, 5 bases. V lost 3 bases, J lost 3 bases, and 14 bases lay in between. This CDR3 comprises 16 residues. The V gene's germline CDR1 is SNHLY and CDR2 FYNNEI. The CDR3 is CASSDQGRGANEKLFF. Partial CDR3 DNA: TGTGCCAGCAGTGATCAGGGTCGAGGGGCTAATGAAAAA.

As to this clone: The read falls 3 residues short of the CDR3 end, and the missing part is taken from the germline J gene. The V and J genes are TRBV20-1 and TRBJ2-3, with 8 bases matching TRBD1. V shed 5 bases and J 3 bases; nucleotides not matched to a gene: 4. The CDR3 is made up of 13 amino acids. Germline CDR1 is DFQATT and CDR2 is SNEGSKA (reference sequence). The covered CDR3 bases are TGCAGTGCTGGACAGGGTTGGACAGATACG. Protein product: CSAGQGWTDT. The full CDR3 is CSAGQGWTDTQYF.

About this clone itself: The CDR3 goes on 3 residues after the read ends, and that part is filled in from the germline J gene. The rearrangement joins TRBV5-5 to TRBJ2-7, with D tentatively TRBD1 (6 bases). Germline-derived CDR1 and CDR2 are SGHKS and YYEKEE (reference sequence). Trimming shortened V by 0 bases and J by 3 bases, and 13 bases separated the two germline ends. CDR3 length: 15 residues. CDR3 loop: CASSLGDTLLYEQYF. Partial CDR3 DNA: TGTGCCAGCAGCTTGGGGGACACGCTGCTCTACGAG. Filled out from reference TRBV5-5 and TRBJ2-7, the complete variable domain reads DAGVTQSPTHLIKTRGQQVTLRCSPISGHKSVSWYQQVLGQGPQFIFQYYEKEERGRGNFPDRFSARQFPNYSSELNVNALLLGDSALYLCASSLGDTLLYEQYFGPGTRLTVT.

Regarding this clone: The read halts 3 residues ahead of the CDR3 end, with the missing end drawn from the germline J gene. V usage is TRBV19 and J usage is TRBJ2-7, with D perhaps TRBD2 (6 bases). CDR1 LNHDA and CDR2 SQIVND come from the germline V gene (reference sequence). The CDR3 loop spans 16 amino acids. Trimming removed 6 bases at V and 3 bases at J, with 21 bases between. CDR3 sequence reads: CASSSVPGLLYYEQYF. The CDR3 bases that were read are TGTGCCAGTAGCTCCGTTCCGGGACTTCTTTACTACGAG.

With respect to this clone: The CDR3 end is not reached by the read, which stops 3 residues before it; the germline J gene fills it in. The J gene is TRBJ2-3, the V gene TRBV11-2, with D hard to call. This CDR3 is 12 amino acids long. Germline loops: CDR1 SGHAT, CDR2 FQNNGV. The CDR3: CASSSTLSTQYF. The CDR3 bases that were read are TGTGCCAGCAGCTCCACCCTTAGCACG. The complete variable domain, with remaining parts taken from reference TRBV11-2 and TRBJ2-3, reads EAGVAQSPRYKIIEKRQSVAFWCNPISGHATLYWYQQILGQGPKLLIQFQNNGVVDDSQLPKDRFSAERLKGVDSTLKIQPAKLEDSAVYLCASSSTLSTQYFGPGTRLTVL.

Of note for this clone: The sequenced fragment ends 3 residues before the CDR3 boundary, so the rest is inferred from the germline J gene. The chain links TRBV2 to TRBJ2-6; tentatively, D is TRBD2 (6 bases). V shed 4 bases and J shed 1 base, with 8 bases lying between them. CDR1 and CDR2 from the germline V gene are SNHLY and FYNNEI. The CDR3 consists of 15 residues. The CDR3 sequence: CASSGTTSGANVLTF. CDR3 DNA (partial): TGTGCCAGCAGTGGGACTACGTCTGGGGCCAACGTC.

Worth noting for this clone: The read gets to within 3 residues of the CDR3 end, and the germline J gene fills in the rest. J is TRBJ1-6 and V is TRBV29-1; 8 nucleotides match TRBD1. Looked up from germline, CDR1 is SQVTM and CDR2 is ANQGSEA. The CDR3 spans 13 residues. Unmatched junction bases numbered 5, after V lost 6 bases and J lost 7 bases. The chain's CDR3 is CSVHRQGNSPLHF. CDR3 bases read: TGCAGCGTCCACCGACAGGGGAATTCACCC. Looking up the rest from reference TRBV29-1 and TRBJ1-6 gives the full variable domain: SAVISQKPSRDICQRGTSLTIQCQVDSQVTMMFWYRQQPGQSLTLIATANQGSEATYESGFVIDKFPISRPNLTFSTLTVSNMSPEDSSIYLCSVHRQGNSPLHFGNGTRLTVT.

The sequenced part of the CDR3 DNA is TGTGCCAGCAGCTCAACAGGGATCTATGGC. Its protein product is CASSSTGIYG. The CDR3 as a whole reads CASSSTGIYGYTF. This sequence joins TRBV11-2 and TRBJ1-2, with D possibly matching TRBD1 (6 bases). The CDR3 extends 3 residues past the end of the read, so its final part is completed from the germline J gene. This CDR3 has 13 amino acids. Germline assignment: CDR1 SGHAT and CDR2 FQNNGV. The ends were cut back, 4 bases at V and 4 bases at J, with 10 bases in the middle.

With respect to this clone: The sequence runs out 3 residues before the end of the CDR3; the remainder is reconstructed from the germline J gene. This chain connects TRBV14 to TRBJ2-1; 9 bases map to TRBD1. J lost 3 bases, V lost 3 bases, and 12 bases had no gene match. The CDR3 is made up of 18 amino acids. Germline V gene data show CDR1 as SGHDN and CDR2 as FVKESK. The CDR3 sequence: CASSHWDRALGFYNEQFF. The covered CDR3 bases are TGTGCCAGCAGCCATTGGGACAGGGCCCTGGGGTTCTACAATGAG.

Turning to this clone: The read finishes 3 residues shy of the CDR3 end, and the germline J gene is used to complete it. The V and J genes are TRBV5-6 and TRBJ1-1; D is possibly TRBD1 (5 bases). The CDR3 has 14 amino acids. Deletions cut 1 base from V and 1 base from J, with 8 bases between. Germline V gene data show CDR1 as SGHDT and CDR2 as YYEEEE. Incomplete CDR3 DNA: TGTGCCAGCAGCTTGCCGCAGGGGAACACTGAA. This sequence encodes CASSLPQGNTE. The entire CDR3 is CASSLPQGNTEAFF. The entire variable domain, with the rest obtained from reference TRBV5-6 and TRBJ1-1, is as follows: DAGVTQSPTHLIKTRGQQVTLRCSPKSGHDTVSWYQQALGQGPQFIFQYYEEEERQRGNFPDRFSGHQFPNYSSELNVNALLLGDSALYLCASSLPQGNTEAFFGQGTRLTVV.

The CDR3 loop is CASSMGLAGHYEQYF. The CDR3 DNA, read in part, is TGTGCCAGTAGTATGGGACTAGCGGGGCACTACGAG. V gene TRBV19 combines with J gene TRBJ2-7; the match to TRBD2 covers 13 bases. The read ends 3 residues before the CDR3 terminus; that terminus is restored from the germline J gene. Germline loops: CDR1 LNHDA, CDR2 SQIVND (reference sequence). The junction had 2 bases not matched to a gene; V was cut back by 3 bases and J by 3 bases. CDR3 length equals 15 residues.

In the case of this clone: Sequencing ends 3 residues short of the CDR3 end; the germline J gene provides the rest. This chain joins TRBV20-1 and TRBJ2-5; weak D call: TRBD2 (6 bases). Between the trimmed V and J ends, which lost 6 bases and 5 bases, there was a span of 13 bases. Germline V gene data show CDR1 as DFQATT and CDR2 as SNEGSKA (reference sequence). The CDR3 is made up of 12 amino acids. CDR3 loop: CSAGGRVETQYF. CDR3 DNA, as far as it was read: TGCAGTGCGGGGGGTAGGGTGGAGACC.

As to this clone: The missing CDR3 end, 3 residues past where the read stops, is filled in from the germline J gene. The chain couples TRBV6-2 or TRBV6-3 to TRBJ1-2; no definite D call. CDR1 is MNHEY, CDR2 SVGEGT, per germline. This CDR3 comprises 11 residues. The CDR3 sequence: CASSFNNDYTF. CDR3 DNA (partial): TGTGCCAGCAGCTTCAACAATGAC.

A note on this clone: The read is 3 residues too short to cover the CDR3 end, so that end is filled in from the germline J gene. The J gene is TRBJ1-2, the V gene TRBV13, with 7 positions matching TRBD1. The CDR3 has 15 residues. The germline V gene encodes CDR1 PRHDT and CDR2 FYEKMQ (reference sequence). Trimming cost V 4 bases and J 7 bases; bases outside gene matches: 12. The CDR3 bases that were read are TGTGCCAGCAGCTCCCGGACAGGCCAGGATGCTGGC. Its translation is CASSSRTGQDAG. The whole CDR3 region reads CASSSRTGQDAGYTF.

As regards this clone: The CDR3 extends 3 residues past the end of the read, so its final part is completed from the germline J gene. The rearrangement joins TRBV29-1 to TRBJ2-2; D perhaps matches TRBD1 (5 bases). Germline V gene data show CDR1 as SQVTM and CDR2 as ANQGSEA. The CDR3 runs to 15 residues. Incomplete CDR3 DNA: TGCAGCGTTGCCCCTGGGGCCTCTGGGGCCAACGTG. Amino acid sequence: CSVAPGASGANV. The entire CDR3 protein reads CSVAPGASGANVLFF.

The part of the CDR3 DNA that was read is TGTGCCAGCAGTCTCTCGGGGGGACAGGGGTCGAGCTCCTACAATGAG. Translated, it gives CASSLSGGQGSSSYNE. The CDR3 as a whole reads CASSLSGGQGSSSYNEQFF. The genes are TRBV2 and TRBJ2-1, with 10 bases lining up with TRBD1. The read ends 3 residues before the CDR3 terminus; that terminus is restored from the germline J gene. V shed 5 bases, J shed 0 bases, and the junction held 13 bases outside the gene matches. The CDR3 loop spans 19 amino acids. Germline V CDR1 and CDR2: SNHLY, FYNNEI.

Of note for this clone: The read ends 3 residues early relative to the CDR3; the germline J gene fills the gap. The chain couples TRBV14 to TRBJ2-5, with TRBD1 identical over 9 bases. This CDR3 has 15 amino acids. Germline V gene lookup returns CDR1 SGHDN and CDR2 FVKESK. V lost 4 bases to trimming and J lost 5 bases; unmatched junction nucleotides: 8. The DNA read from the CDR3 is TGTGCCAGCAGCCGAAATCCGGGACAGGGTGAGACC. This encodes CASSRNPGQGET. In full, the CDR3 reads CASSRNPGQGETQYF.

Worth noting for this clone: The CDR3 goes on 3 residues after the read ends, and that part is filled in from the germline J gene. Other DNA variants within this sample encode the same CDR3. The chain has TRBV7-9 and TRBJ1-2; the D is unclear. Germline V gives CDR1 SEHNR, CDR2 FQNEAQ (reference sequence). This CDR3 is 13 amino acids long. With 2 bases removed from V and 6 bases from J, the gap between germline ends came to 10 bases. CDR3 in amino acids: CASSLPSIHGYTF. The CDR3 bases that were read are TGTGCCAGCAGCTTACCGAGCATTCATGGC.

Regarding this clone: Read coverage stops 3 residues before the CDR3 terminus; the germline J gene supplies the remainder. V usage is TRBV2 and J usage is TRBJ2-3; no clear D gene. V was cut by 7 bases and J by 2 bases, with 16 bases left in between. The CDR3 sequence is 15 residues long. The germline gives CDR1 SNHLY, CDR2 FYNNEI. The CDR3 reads CASTESLLFTDTQYF. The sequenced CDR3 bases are TGTGCCAGCACCGAGAGTCTACTCTTCACAGATACG.